The 18 T cell receptor beta chains below come from one sample, sequenced in a study of T cells in Graves' hyperthyroidism and ophthalmopathy. Amplification of TCR beta CDR3 regions used RNA as the template. An initial round of RT-PCR targeting the TCR CDR3 relied on the HTBI primer set. MiXCR, applied by TCRdb to the multiplex PCR reads, yields one record per CDR3 protein. Of 700,000 or so distinct CDR3 sequences in the sample, roughly 17% are singletons; the top ten hold roughly 8%. Sequenced sample: blood. The receptor set was obtained from a man younger than 35 with Graves' hyperthyroidism.

There are a few counts of this clonotype. This chain connects TRBV6-2 or TRBV6-3 to TRBJ1-3, with D unclear. Germline-derived CDR1 and CDR2 are MNHEY and SVGEGT. The CDR3 sequence is 13 residues long. V was cut by 5 bases and J by 4 bases, with 9 bases left in between. The DNA for the CDR3 is TGTGCCAGCAGTAAGGACGTAGGAAACACCATATATTTT. As protein: CASSKDVGNTIYF.

The table lists this clonotype with many counts. This chain links TRBV12-3 or TRBV12-4 with TRBJ2-3; tentative D call: TRBD1 (6 bases). V was clipped by 8 bases and J by 11 bases, with 20 bases between them. The length of the CDR3 is 13 residues. Written as DNA, the CDR3 is TGTGCCAGCGCCGAACTCAGGGGTCTTGGGCAGTATTTT. Protein sequence: CASAELRGLGQYF.

This clonotype has a count of ten or more. The CDR3: CASSVRAQETQYF. CDR3 bases: TGTGCCAGCAGTGTGCGGGCCCAAGAGACCCAGTACTTC. The genes are TRBV2 and TRBJ2-5, with D possibly matching TRBD2 (5 bases). The CDR3 extends over 13 amino acids. CDR1 and CDR2 from the germline V gene are SNHLY and FYNNEI. The V and J ends lost 4 bases and 1 base respectively, with 7 bases between them.

J is TRBJ2-1 and V is TRBV20-1; 7 bases are a match to TRBD2. Per the germline V gene, CDR1 is DFQATT and CDR2 is SNEGSKA (reference sequence). The CDR3 covers 13 residues. The V and J ends lost 5 bases and 5 bases, in that order; junction bases with no gene match: 6. CDR3 DNA: TGCAGTGCTCTCCTAGCGGCCAACAATGAGCAGTTCTTC. It codes for CSALLAANNEQFF.

The genes are TRBV2 and TRBJ2-5; weak D call: TRBD1 (5 bases). This CDR3 comprises 11 residues. The V gene lost 2 bases and the J gene lost 13 bases, with 11 bases spanning the gap. Germline CDR1 is SNHLY and CDR2 is FYNNEI. This CDR3 reads CASSERGYMYF. The CDR3, as DNA: TGTGCCAGCAGTGAAAGGGGATACATGTACTTC. The full variable domain, rest sourced from reference TRBV2 and TRBJ2-5, is EPEVTQTPSHQVTQMGQEVILRCVPISNHLYFYWYRQILGQKVEFLVSFYNNEISEKSEIFDDQFSVERPDGSNFTLKIRSTKLEDSAMYFCASSERGYMYFGPGTRLLVL.

At least ten counts were recorded for this clonotype. The chain has TRBV2 and TRBJ2-5; D remains ambiguous. CDR3 length equals 14 residues. The V gene lost 3 bases and the J gene lost 0 bases, with 8 bases spanning the gap. CDR1 and CDR2 from the germline V gene are SNHLY and FYNNEI. DNA of the CDR3: TGTGCCAGCAGTGACAGAGTGTACCAAGAGACCCAGTACTTC. Translated: CASSDRVYQETQYF.

The chain carries TRBV4-2 and TRBJ2-7; no clear D. V was cut by 0 bases and J by 4 bases, with 4 bases left in between. CDR3 length: 12 residues. CDR1 is LGHNA and CDR2 is YNFKEQ in the germline V gene. The CDR3 reads CASSQEGYEQYF. The DNA for the CDR3 is TGTGCCAGCAGCCAAGAGGGGTACGAGCAGTACTTC.

Regarding this clonotype: At one of its ends the junction is not consistent with the germline gene, which may arise from a read error. The chain combines TRBV28 with TRBJ1-1; 7 bases line up with TRBD1. The CDR3 length is 15 residues. CDR1 and CDR2 from the germline V gene are MDHEN and SYDVKM. CDR3 sequence: CAGSWGKGAWTEAFF. For the CDR3, the DNA is TGTGCCGGCAGTTGGGGAAAGGGGGCTTGGACTGAAGCTTTCTTT.

For this clonotype: Possible read error: a much larger clone is one base away. The CDR3 ends on some other residue instead of the conserved phenylalanine or tryptophan, so this is likely a read error. V usage is TRBV28 and J usage is TRBJ2-7; 9 bases map to TRBD1. Per the germline V gene, CDR1 is MDHEN and CDR2 is SYDVKM. The CDR3 totals 14 residues. Trimming at V came to 7 bases and at J to 3 bases, leaving 7 bases not matched to a gene. CDR3 amino acids: CASTPGTGSYEQYS. The DNA of the CDR3 is TGTGCCAGCACCCCCGGGACAGGGAGCTACGAGCAGTACTCC.

The V gene is TRBV6-2 or TRBV6-3, the J gene TRBJ2-7; perhaps TRBD2 as D (6 bases). Trimming pared 2 bases from V and 4 bases from J, leaving 21 bases between. CDR1 is MNHEY and CDR2 is SVGEGT in the germline V gene. This CDR3 region has 17 residues. The CDR3: CASSYPDHSREGYEQYF. CDR3 nucleotide sequence: TGTGCCAGCAGTTACCCGGACCATTCGCGGGAAGGATACGAGCAGTACTTC.

This clonotype was picked up many times. J is TRBJ1-2 and V is TRBV18, with D maybe TRBD1 (5 bases). V was shortened by 3 bases and J by 4 bases, with 15 bases between the two germline ends. CDR3 length equals 15 residues. Germline V lookup: CDR1 KGHSH, CDR2 LQKENI. The CDR3 spells CASSPGQGASYGYTF. Written as DNA, the CDR3 is TGTGCCAGCTCACCCGGGCAGGGAGCCTCCTATGGCTACACCTTC.

This clonotype has at least ten counts. V usage is TRBV2 and J usage is TRBJ2-1; D might be TRBD2 (6 bases). This CDR3 region has 16 residues. Deletions cut 6 bases from V and 4 bases from J, with 19 bases between. Germline assignment: CDR1 SNHLY and CDR2 FYNNEI. In DNA form, the CDR3 reads TGTGCCAGCAGGCCGTTTAGTAGCGGCTTATACAATGAGCAGTTCTTC. Its translation: CASRPFSSGLYNEQFF.

At least ten counts were recorded for this clonotype. This chain links TRBV3-1 with TRBJ2-1; D is uncertain. CDR1 and CDR2 (germline): LGHDT, YNNKEL (reference sequence). The V end lost 4 bases, the J end lost 6 bases, and 7 bases lay between the germline ends. The CDR3 runs to 12 residues. CDR3 protein: CASSPNSNEQFF. The CDR3, as DNA: TGTGCCAGCAGCCCCAATTCCAATGAGCAGTTCTTC.

The chain is built from TRBV5-8 and TRBJ2-3, with 7 bases aligning to TRBD1. The CDR3 totals 15 residues. With 4 bases clipped from V and 4 bases from J, the junction kept 9 bases outside the gene matches. The germline V gene encodes CDR1 SGHTS and CDR2 YDEGEE. CDR3 sequence: CASSRGQGWADTQYF. CDR3 sequence (DNA): TGTGCCAGCAGCAGGGGGCAGGGATGGGCAGATACGCAGTATTTT.

This clonotype appeared a few times. V is TRBV5-6 and J is TRBJ1-2; D gene unclear. CDR3 length equals 13 residues. Trimming removed 3 bases from V and 2 bases from J, with 8 bases in between. The germline CDR1 and CDR2 sequences are SGHDT and YYEEEE. This CDR3 reads CASSSQHNYGYTF. CDR3 nucleotides: TGTGCCAGCAGCTCCCAGCACAACTATGGCTACACCTTC.

The chain recombines TRBV7-6 with TRBJ2-2; D remains ambiguous. CDR3 length: 14 residues. Trimming removed 0 bases at V and 4 bases at J, with 6 bases between. The germline CDR1 and CDR2 sequences are SGHVS and FNYEAQ. The CDR3 reads CASSLAETTGELFF. The DNA for the CDR3 is TGTGCCAGCAGCTTAGCTGAAACCACCGGGGAGCTGTTTTTT.

This clonotype was recorded many times. CDR3 in DNA: TGTGCCACCGAACTACGGACGGCGGGTAACACCGGGGAGCTGTTTTTT. Protein sequence: CATELRTAGNTGELFF. The rearrangement links TRBV24-1 to TRBJ2-2; maybe TRBD2 (5 bases). Germline V gene data show CDR1 as KGHDR and CDR2 as SFDVKD. V was trimmed by 9 bases and J by 2 bases, leaving 18 bases between them. The CDR3 is made up of 16 amino acids.

This clonotype appeared once. The rearrangement links TRBV20-1 to TRBJ2-1; 9 bases line up with TRBD1. Germline CDR1 DFQATT, CDR2 SNEGSKA (reference sequence). The CDR3 runs to 16 residues. V was pared by 2 bases and J by 1 base, with 6 bases of the junction left unmatched. CDR3 protein: CSARSQTGGSYNEQFF. The CDR3 DNA sequence: TGCAGTGCTAGATCACAGACAGGGGGTTCCTACAATGAGCAGTTCTTC.